The rows below give T cell receptor beta chains drawn from one sample of a study of blood T cell repertoires in COVID-19. Measured with immunoSEQ multiplex PCR; TCRdb has only the in-frame clones, and not every one. The sample holds just under 80,000 clones, over 65% seen once. The sequenced material came from peripheral blood. Receptors originate from a human donor in a cohort sampled during active COVID-19. Each CDR3 is given with its conserved first and last residue. Each record gives: clone size, D gene, V gene, J gene, CDR3 protein, CDR3 DNA. The D gene is left open where the match is weak. The size of a clone is reported for some rows only, either as once, few or many, or as a class for expanded clones.

>once|TRBD2|TRBV5-1|TRBJ2-1
CASSLGAGASNEQFF
TGCGCCAGCAGCTTGGGGGCGGGAGCGTCCAATGAGCAGTTCTTC
>-|TRBD1|TRBV7-9|TRBJ2-7
CASSLGGQGGEQYF
TGTGCCAGCAGCTTAGGCGGACAGGGTGGCGAGCAGTACTTC
>-|TRBD1|TRBV4-1|TRBJ1-5
CASSPRTGALGNQPQHF
TGCGCCAGCAGCCCTAGGACAGGCGCTCTGGGCAATCAGCCCCAGCATTTT
>-|-|TRBV3-1/TRBV3-2|TRBJ2-2
CASSQGGPVNTGELFF
TGTGCCAGCAGCCAGGGAGGTCCTGTTAACACCGGGGAGCTGTTTTTT
>-|-|TRBV5-1|TRBJ2-7
CASSLDPGTTYEQYF
TGCGCCAGCAGCCTGGACCCCGGGACAACCTACGAGCAGTACTTC
>once|-|TRBV14|TRBJ1-1
CASSQEVLGQAFF
TGTGCCAGCAGCCAAGAAGTGTTGGGGCAGGCTTTCTTT
>-|-|TRBV29-1|TRBJ2-7
CSVEGQSTYEQYF
TGCAGCGTTGAGGGGCAGAGTACCTACGAGCAGTACTTC
>-|-|TRBV12-3/TRBV12-4|TRBJ1-5
CASSFPYQPQHF
TGTGCCAGCAGTTTTCCCTATCAGCCCCAGCATTTT
>once|TRBD1|TRBV7-2|TRBJ2-7
CASSLEDRLEQYF
TGTGCCAGCAGCTTAGAGGACAGGTTGGAGCAGTACTTC
>few|-|TRBV6-5|TRBJ1-4
CASHRQSQEKLFF
TGTGCCAGCCATAGACAGTCACAGGAAAAACTGTTTTTT
>-|-|TRBV5-1|TRBJ2-2
CASSPASGENRGELFF
TGCGCCAGCAGCCCCGCGTCCGGGGAAAATAGAGGGGAGCTGTTTTTT
>once|TRBD2|TRBV6-6|TRBJ2-3
CASRTSGVTDTQYF
TGTGCCAGCAGGACTAGCGGGGTCACAGATACGCAGTATTTT
>few|-|TRBV18|TRBJ1-1
CASSPRDGGDTEAFF
TGTGCCAGCTCACCCCGGGATGGGGGGGACACTGAAGCTTTCTTT
>-|-|TRBV6-5|TRBJ1-4
CASSSGEANEKLFF
TGTGCCAGCAGCTCAGGGGAAGCTAATGAAAAACTGTTTTTT